These T cell receptor beta chains were read from a single sample in a study of PD-L1 blockade in urothelial cancer. Measured with immunoSEQ multiplex PCR; TCRdb has only the in-frame clones, and not every one. The top ten clones hold under 3.5% of a sample with 60,000 to 70,000 clones, roughly 79% of them seen once. The sample consisted of PBMCs, taken around atezolizumab (anti-PD-L1) treatment. These receptors were taken from a man aged 70 or older with urothelial cancer. Both conserved end residues are part of each CDR3. Each record gives: V gene, clone size, J gene, D gene, CDR3 length, CDR3 protein, CDR3 DNA. D genes are given only for firm matches. Expanded clones get a size class; other rows say once, few or many, or leave the size out.

V: TRBV29-1
size: -
J: TRBJ2-4
D: TRBD1
length: 15
CDR3: CSASKTGAAKNIQYF
DNA: TGCAGCGCCTCAAAGACAGGGGCAGCCAAAAACATTCAGTACTTC

V: TRBV7-2
size: once
J: TRBJ2-5
D: TRBD2
length: 16
CDR3: CASSSNGGANQETQYF
DNA: TGTGCCAGCAGCTCGAACGGGGGGGCGAATCAAGAGACCCAGTACTTC

V: TRBV5-4
size: -
J: TRBJ2-4
D: TRBD1
length: 14
CDR3: CASSVDRAENIQYF
DNA: TGTGCCAGCAGCGTGGACAGGGCTGAAAACATTCAGTACTTC

V: TRBV29-1
size: -
J: TRBJ1-1
D: -
length: 13
CDR3: CSVERQLNTEAFF
DNA: TGCAGCGTTGAAAGACAGTTGAACACTGAAGCTTTCTTT

V: TRBV19
size: -
J: TRBJ2-3
D: TRBD1
length: 14
CDR3: CASSVGQGTDTQYF
DNA: TGTGCCAGTAGTGTCGGACAGGGCACAGATACGCAGTATTTT

V: TRBV7-9
size: once
J: TRBJ1-3
D: -
length: 15
CDR3: CASSRRGKAGNTIYF
DNA: TGTGCCAGCAGCCGCAGGGGAAAAGCTGGAAACACCATATATTTT

V: TRBV5-1
size: -
J: TRBJ2-5
D: -
length: 15
CDR3: CASSLMSTNQETQYF
DNA: TGCGCCAGCAGCTTGATGTCCACTAACCAAGAGACCCAGTACTTC

V: TRBV13
size: -
J: TRBJ2-5
D: TRBD1
length: 14
CDR3: CASSLRTGGETQYF
DNA: TGTGCCAGCAGCCTAAGGACAGGGGGAGAGACCCAGTACTTC

V: TRBV29-1
size: -
J: TRBJ1-2
D: TRBD1
length: 13
CDR3: CSVGQGDDYGYTF
DNA: TGCAGCGTTGGACAGGGAGACGACTATGGCTACACCTTC

V: TRBV11-1
size: -
J: TRBJ2-7
D: -
length: 17
CDR3: CASSSGLWRDFSDEQYF
DNA: TGTGCCAGCAGCTCCGGATTGTGGCGGGACTTCAGCGACGAGCAGTACTTC

V: TRBV5-4
size: -
J: TRBJ1-4
D: -
length: 14
CDR3: CASSNTGINEKLFF
DNA: TGTGCCAGCAGTAACACAGGAATTAATGAAAAACTGTTTTTT

V: TRBV30
size: once
J: TRBJ1-5
D: -
length: 17
CDR3: CAWSISTGSGSNQPQHF
DNA: TGTGCCTGGAGTATCTCTACAGGTTCAGGAAGCAATCAGCCCCAGCATTTT

V: TRBV5-1
size: -
J: TRBJ2-1
D: TRBD1
length: 15
CDR3: CASSPATGMYNEQFF
DNA: TGCGCCAGCAGCCCCGCGACAGGGATGTACAATGAGCAGTTCTTC

V: TRBV5-1
size: -
J: TRBJ2-3
D: TRBD1
length: 16
CDR3: CASSSRYRGSTDTQYF
DNA: TGCGCCAGCAGCAGTAGATACAGGGGGAGCACAGATACGCAGTATTTT

V: TRBV7-9
size: once
J: TRBJ2-1
D: TRBD1
length: 17
CDR3: CASSPGRQGEWNNEQFF
DNA: TGTGCCAGCAGCCCCGGCCGACAGGGTGAGTGGAACAATGAGCAGTTCTTC

V: TRBV4-2
size: -
J: TRBJ2-1
D: -
length: 17
CDR3: CASSRRRDTSSYNEQFF
DNA: TGTGCCAGCAGCCGTAGAAGGGACACCAGCTCCTACAATGAGCAGTTCTTC

V: TRBV30
size: -
J: TRBJ2-5
D: -
length: 15
CDR3: CAWTLTGTLKKTQYF
DNA: TGTGCCTGGACTTTAACCGGGACATTAAAAAAGACCCAGTACTTC

V: TRBV10-2
size: -
J: TRBJ2-3
D: -
length: 13
CDR3: CASKDQSTDTQYF
DNA: TGCGCCAGCAAAGATCAGAGCACAGATACGCAGTATTTT

V: TRBV2
size: -
J: TRBJ1-3
D: -
length: 14
CDR3: CASAGGVSGNTIYF
DNA: TGTGCCAGCGCCGGGGGGGTTTCAGGAAACACCATATATTTT

V: TRBV5-1
size: -
J: TRBJ2-7
D: -
length: 14
CDR3: CASSYGTIWYEQYF
DNA: TGCGCCAGCAGCTACGGGACAATTTGGTACGAGCAGTACTTC

V: TRBV18
size: -
J: TRBJ2-5
D: TRBD1
length: 15
CDR3: CASSPGTEGQETQYF
DNA: TGTGCCAGCTCACCGGGGACAGAGGGTCAAGAGACCCAGTACTTC

V: TRBV7-2
size: -
J: TRBJ2-3
D: -
length: 12
CDR3: CASSPRYSTQYF
DNA: TGTGCCAGCAGTCCGAGATATTCTACGCAGTATTTT

V: TRBV19
size: -
J: TRBJ1-2
D: -
length: 14
CDR3: CASSPGGGVAGYTF
DNA: TGTGCCAGTTCACCCGGGGGAGGGGTGGCTGGCTACACCTTC

V: TRBV7-2
size: few
J: TRBJ2-7
D: TRBD2
length: 16
CDR3: CASSPGGQRGEYEQYF
DNA: TGTGCCAGCAGCCCAGGGGGTCAGCGGGGGGAATACGAGCAGTACTTC

V: TRBV7-2
size: -
J: TRBJ2-3
D: TRBD2
length: 17
CDR3: CASSLDDLAGSTDTQYF
DNA: TGTGCCAGCAGCTTGGACGACTTAGCGGGGTCCACAGATACGCAGTATTTT

V: TRBV4-1
size: once
J: TRBJ2-3
D: TRBD1
length: 17
CDR3: CASSQDGGRGPYDTQYF
DNA: TGCGCCAGCAGCCAAGATGGTGGCAGGGGGCCTTATGATACGCAGTATTTT

V: TRBV6-4
size: -
J: TRBJ2-3
D: TRBD2
length: 15
CDR3: CASSPGLAGGDTQYF
DNA: TGTGCCAGCAGTCCGGGACTAGCGGGAGGAGATACGCAGTATTTT

V: TRBV7-6
size: -
J: TRBJ2-2
D: -
length: 17
CDR3: CASSLGVPDKNTGELFF
DNA: TGTGCCAGCAGCTTAGGAGTCCCGGACAAGAACACCGGGGAGCTGTTTTTT

V: TRBV5-1
size: once
J: TRBJ2-3
D: TRBD2
length: 13
CDR3: CASSLGREATQYF
DNA: TGCGCCAGCAGCTTGGGGCGGGAGGCTACGCAGTATTTT

V: TRBV5-1
size: -
J: TRBJ1-2
D: -
length: 13
CDR3: CASSLEDSHGYTF
DNA: TGCGCCAGCAGCTTGGAGGACTCTCATGGCTACACCTTC

V: TRBV29-1
size: -
J: TRBJ1-4
D: TRBD1
length: 14
CDR3: CSVDAGTVNEKLFF
DNA: TGCAGCGTTGACGCCGGGACAGTCAATGAAAAACTGTTTTTT

V: TRBV28
size: -
J: TRBJ2-5
D: -
length: 13
CDR3: CASRTRSPETQYF
DNA: TGTGCCAGCCGCACTAGGTCCCCAGAGACCCAGTACTTC

V: TRBV18
size: -
J: TRBJ2-7
D: TRBD2
length: 17
CDR3: CASSPPRSGSASYEQYF
DNA: TGTGCCAGCTCACCGCCGAGGAGCGGGAGCGCGTCCTACGAGCAGTACTTC

V: TRBV15
size: -
J: TRBJ2-2
D: TRBD2
length: 18
CDR3: CATSFLGLAGKNTGELFF
DNA: TGTGCCACCAGCTTCCTTGGACTAGCGGGTAAAAACACCGGGGAGCTGTTTTTT

V: TRBV6-6
size: -
J: TRBJ2-1
D: TRBD2
length: 16
CDR3: CASSIKTSGMNNEQFF
DNA: TGTGCCAGCAGCATCAAGACTAGCGGGATGAACAATGAGCAGTTCTTC

V: TRBV18
size: medium-sized
J: TRBJ1-4
D: -
length: 13
CDR3: CASSPGVNEKLFF
DNA: TGTGCCAGCTCACCGGGAGTTAATGAAAAACTGTTTTTT

V: TRBV5-1
size: -
J: TRBJ2-5
D: TRBD1
length: 15
CDR3: CASSAGTGSGETQYF
DNA: TGCGCCAGCAGCGCCGGGACAGGAAGTGGGGAGACCCAGTACTTC

V: TRBV15
size: few
J: TRBJ2-7
D: -
length: 14
CDR3: CATSNNRFSYEQYF
DNA: TGTGCCACCAGCAACAACAGGTTCTCCTACGAGCAGTACTTC

V: TRBV7-2
size: few
J: TRBJ2-1
D: TRBD2
length: 16
CDR3: CASRTSGTLNHNEQFF
DNA: TGTGCCAGCAGGACTAGCGGGACCTTAAATCACAATGAGCAGTTCTTC

V: TRBV7-2
size: -
J: TRBJ2-5
D: TRBD2
length: 16
CDR3: CASSAGGGSIGETQYF
DNA: TGTGCCAGCAGCGCGGGGGGCGGGAGTATAGGGGAGACCCAGTACTTC

V: TRBV21-1
size: few
J: TRBJ1-2
D: -
length: 12
CDR3: CASSKQVSGYTF
DNA: TGTGCCAGCAGCAAACAGGTGAGTGGCTACACCTTC

V: TRBV19
size: -
J: TRBJ1-2
D: -
length: 15
CDR3: CASSFTGGVLDGYTF
DNA: TGTGCCAGTAGTTTTACTGGGGGGGTACTGGATGGCTACACCTTC

V: TRBV18
size: -
J: TRBJ1-2
D: TRBD1
length: 15
CDR3: CASSPGTARDYGYTF
DNA: TGTGCCAGCTCACCCGGGACAGCCCGAGACTATGGCTACACCTTC

V: TRBV28
size: -
J: TRBJ1-1
D: -
length: 14
CDR3: CASSPYRENTEAFF
DNA: TGTGCCAGCAGTCCATACAGGGAGAACACTGAAGCTTTCTTT

V: TRBV2
size: -
J: TRBJ2-2
D: -
length: 14
CDR3: CASSFDSFTGELFF
DNA: TGTGCCAGCAGTTTCGACAGCTTTACCGGGGAGCTGTTTTTT

V: TRBV28
size: -
J: TRBJ2-7
D: -
length: 12
CDR3: CASSLPYQGSHF
DNA: TGTGCCAGCAGTTTGCCCTATCAGGGTTCGCACTTC

V: TRBV2
size: -
J: TRBJ2-2
D: -
length: 14
CDR3: CASGGIRDTGELFF
DNA: TGTGCCAGCGGTGGGATTCGGGACACCGGGGAGCTGTTTTTT

V: TRBV9
size: -
J: TRBJ2-6
D: -
length: 15
CDR3: CASRSGVAGANVLTF
DNA: TGTGCCAGCCGCTCAGGGGTCGCTGGGGCCAACGTCCTGACTTTC

V: TRBV5-1
size: -
J: TRBJ1-1
D: -
length: 14
CDR3: CASSYRDMNTEAFF
DNA: TGCGCCAGCAGCTATAGGGACATGAACACTGAAGCTTTCTTT